This T cell receptor beta chain was recovered during a study of blood T cell repertoires in COVID-19. Assignments of participants to cohorts depended upon their own reported clinical history. This CDR3 has 17 residues. Germline values: CDR1 SGHRS, CDR2 YFSETQ. After removal of 0 bases from V and 3 bases from J, the junction contained 8 bases not matched to a gene. Sequenced by immunoSEQ multiplex PCR; TCRdb stores in-frame clones only, minus some. In the table there are under 250,000 clones, about four fifths of which are singletons. The chain recombines TRBV5-1 with TRBJ2-3, with 9 bases that match TRBD1. Source material: PBMCs or T cells enriched from blood (not recorded which). The sequence was obtained from a woman between 50 and 59 years old who had been exposed to COVID-19. The CDR3 loop reads CASSLDPGQGGTDTQYF. The CDR3 coding sequence is TGCGCCAGCAGCTTGGACCCGGGACAGGGCGGAACAGATACGCAGTATTTT.